Below, 20 T cell receptor beta chains from the same sample are listed, as sequenced in a study of cytomegalovirus exposure and HLA in healthy donors. The primer mix had 60 Vbeta and 13 Jbeta primers. TCRdb keeps only in-frame clones here, not all; method: immunoSEQ multiplex PCR. This sample has roughly 110,000 clones, with around 69% found just once. Material for sequencing was PBMCs. These receptors were taken from a man in his late teens or twenties in good health and CMV-seronegative.

In its sample, this clone was seen many times. The chain has TRBV29-1 and TRBJ2-7, with a weak D call TRBD1 (6 bases). Trimming left V 4 bases short and J 7 bases short, with 11 bases between. The CDR3 is made up of 11 amino acids. Germline loops: CDR1 SQVTM, CDR2 ANQGSEA. CDR3 nucleotides: TGCAGCGTTGTCAGGGGTGGGGAGCAGTACTTC. Protein sequence: CSVVRGGEQYF.

The chain couples TRBV7-9 to TRBJ2-4; no clear D. V was clipped by 8 bases and J by 5 bases, with 10 bases between them. The CDR3 totals 12 residues. Germline V lookup: CDR1 SEHNR, CDR2 FQNEAQ (reference sequence). Here the CDR3 reads CASFGPQNIQYF. CDR3 DNA sequence: TGTGCCAGCTTTGGGCCTCAAAACATTCAGTACTTC.

J is TRBJ2-3 and V is TRBV14; unclear D gene. The V gene's germline CDR1 is SGHDN and CDR2 FVKESK. V gave up 3 bases and J gave up 1 base, with 2 bases separating them. The CDR3 extends over 12 amino acids. CDR3: CASSHGTDTQYF. CDR3 bases: TGTGCCAGCAGCCACGGCACAGATACGCAGTATTTT.

The chain combines TRBV5-4 with TRBJ2-1; possibly TRBD2 for D (6 bases). This CDR3 spans 15 amino acids. The V gene's germline CDR1 is SGHNT and CDR2 YYREEE (reference sequence). Trimming shortened V by 0 bases and J by 4 bases, and 11 bases separated the two germline ends. The CDR3 reads CASSLDAGRYNEQFF. DNA for the CDR3: TGTGCCAGCAGCTTGGACGCGGGGCGATACAATGAGCAGTTCTTC. Together with reference TRBV5-4 and TRBJ2-1, the CDR3 gives the full variable domain: ETGVTQSPTHLIKTRGQQVTLRCSSQSGHNTVSWYQQALGQGPQFIFQYYREEENGRGNFPPRFSGLQFPNYSSELNVNALELDDSALYLCASSLDAGRYNEQFFGPGTRLTVL.

This clone has a single count. This chain connects TRBV9 to TRBJ2-7; a weak D match, TRBD2 (5 bases). The CDR3 totals 14 residues. The germline gives CDR1 SGDLS, CDR2 YYNGEE. The V and J ends lost 7 bases and 2 bases respectively, with 16 bases between them. The CDR3 region has the DNA TGTGCCAGCTCCGGGGTATCGAAGGCCTACGAGCAGTACTTC. This gives the protein CASSGVSKAYEQYF. Complete variable domain (other parts from reference TRBV9 and TRBJ2-7): DSGVTQTPKHLITATGQRVTLRCSPRSGDLSVYWYQQSLDQGLQFLIQYYNGEERAKGNILERFSAQQFPDLHSELNLSSLELGDSALYFCASSGVSKAYEQYFGPGTRLTVT.

The chain employs TRBV19 and TRBJ2-6; a weak D match, TRBD1 (6 bases). The CDR3 covers 15 residues. Germline V gene sequence: CDR1 LNHDA, CDR2 SQIVND (reference sequence). Trimming removed 6 bases at V and 0 bases at J, with 9 bases between. The CDR3 here is CASRGASSGANVLTF. The CDR3 DNA reads TGTGCCAGTAGGGGGGCGAGCTCTGGGGCCAACGTCCTGACTTTC. The full variable domain, with the rest looked up from reference TRBV19 and TRBJ2-6, is DGGITQSPKYLFRKEGQNVTLSCEQNLNHDAMYWYRQDPGQGLRLIYYSQIVNDFQKGDIAEGYSVSREKKESFPLTVTSAQKNPTAFYLCASRGASSGANVLTFGAGSRLTVL.

The chain recombines TRBV4-3 with TRBJ2-7, with 8 bases lining up with TRBD1. The germline V gene has CDR1 LGHNA and CDR2 YSLEER. J gave up 1 base and V 5 bases, and 10 bases lay outside the gene matches. The length of the CDR3 is 16 residues. The DNA of the CDR3 is TGCGCCAGCAGCTACTCCGGGACAGGTGAATCCTACGAGCAGTACTTC. Its translation is CASSYSGTGESYEQYF.

This clone was counted only a few times. The V call is TRBV5-6, the J call TRBJ1-1; D is unclear. With 4 bases removed from V and 4 bases from J, the gap between germline ends came to 17 bases. Germline CDR1 is SGHDT and CDR2 is YYEEEE. The CDR3 is 15 amino acids. For the CDR3, the DNA is TGTGCCAGCAGCCCCCCTAATTGGGCGGGCACTGAAGCTTTCTTT. Its translation: CASSPPNWAGTEAFF. Full variable domain (missing parts from reference TRBV5-6 and TRBJ1-1): DAGVTQSPTHLIKTRGQQVTLRCSPKSGHDTVSWYQQALGQGPQFIFQYYEEEERQRGNFPDRFSGHQFPNYSSELNVNALLLGDSALYLCASSPPNWAGTEAFFGQGTRLTVV.

The J gene is TRBJ2-3, the V gene TRBV7-2; TRBD2 matches 14 bases. This CDR3 comprises 17 residues. CDR1 is SGHTA and CDR2 is FQGNSA in the germline V gene. The V segment lost 5 bases and the J segment 1 base; nucleotides outside the gene matches: 5. The CDR3 coding sequence is TGTGCCAGCAGCCTGTGGGGACTAGCGGGGGGCACAGATACGCAGTATTTT. It specifies CASSLWGLAGGTDTQYF. Combining the CDR3 with reference TRBV7-2 and TRBJ2-3 gives the whole variable domain GAGVSQSPSNKVTEKGKDVELRCDPISGHTALYWYRQSLGQGLEFLIYFQGNSAPDKSGLPSDRFSAERTGGSVSTLTIQRTQQEDSAVYLCASSLWGLAGGTDTQYFGPGTRLTVL.

V is TRBV7-2 and J is TRBJ1-1, with a tentative D call TRBD1 (6 bases). The germline gives CDR1 SGHTA, CDR2 FQGNSA. The V gene lost 5 bases and the J gene lost 2 bases, with 18 bases spanning the gap. The CDR3 runs to 16 residues. CDR3 region: CASSARGGAGNTEAFF. The CDR3 DNA reads TGTGCCAGCAGCGCCCGAGGGGGGGCGGGAAACACTGAAGCTTTCTTT. The variable domain in full, completed from reference TRBV7-2 and TRBJ1-1, reads GAGVSQSPSNKVTEKGKDVELRCDPISGHTALYWYRQSLGQGLEFLIYFQGNSAPDKSGLPSDRFSAERTGGSVSTLTIQRTQQEDSAVYLCASSARGGAGNTEAFFGQGTRLTVV.

The V call is TRBV28, the J call TRBJ1-4; 7 nucleotides align to TRBD1. V trimming: 10 bases; J trimming: 7 bases; junction bases outside the gene matches: 12. CDR1 is MDHEN and CDR2 is SYDVKM in the germline V gene. The CDR3 has 14 amino acids. The CDR3 loop is CATSPTGRGEKLFF. The CDR3 DNA follows: TGTGCCACCTCACCGACAGGGCGCGGTGAAAAACTGTTTTTT.

This rearrangement joins TRBV18 to TRBJ1-6, with TRBD1 matching over 11 bases. Germline V gene lookup returns CDR1 KGHSH and CDR2 LQKENI. The CDR3 is made up of 18 amino acids. V gave up 3 bases and J gave up 8 bases; unmatched junction bases: 12. CDR3 region: CASSPGGRTGGSHSPLHF. In DNA, the CDR3 is TGTGCCAGCTCACCCGGAGGACGGACAGGGGGCTCTCATTCACCCCTCCACTTT.

This clone was seen only a few times. The J gene is TRBJ2-7, the V gene TRBV5-6, with 9 bases that match TRBD1. The germline V gene has CDR1 SGHDT and CDR2 YYEEEE. Trimming cost V 5 bases and J 2 bases; bases outside gene matches: 8. This CDR3 is 15 amino acids long. The CDR3 nucleotides read TGTGCCAGCAGTTTCACCGGGACAGGGACCTACGAGCAGTACTTC. Its translation: CASSFTGTGTYEQYF.

This chain joins TRBV5-8 and TRBJ2-7; 7 bases map to TRBD2. V shed 0 bases, J shed 5 bases, and the junction held 8 bases outside the gene matches. The CDR3 has 15 amino acids. Germline loops: CDR1 SGHTS, CDR2 YDEGEE. This CDR3 is CASSLAWGGYHEQYF. CDR3 sequence (DNA): TGTGCCAGCAGCTTGGCCTGGGGGGGATACCACGAGCAGTACTTC.

The chain has TRBV29-1 and TRBJ1-1, with D uncertain. This CDR3 has 11 residues. V was clipped by 4 bases and J by 6 bases, with 9 bases between them. The germline CDR1 and CDR2 sequences are SQVTM and ANQGSEA. CDR3 sequence (DNA): TGCAGCGTTGGGGATAGCGCTGAAGCTTTCTTT. It translates to CSVGDSAEAFF.

The J gene is TRBJ1-6, the V gene TRBV7-2; D is unresolved. The V gene's germline CDR1 is SGHTA and CDR2 FQGNSA. V lost 5 bases to trimming and J lost 6 bases, with 17 bases between them. CDR3 length: 16 residues. CDR3 amino acids: CASSIGAVVTNSPLHF. In nucleotides, the CDR3 is TGTGCCAGCAGCATTGGAGCCGTGGTGACTAATTCACCCCTCCACTTT.

This clone has only a few counts. This sequence joins TRBV5-4 and TRBJ1-4; 7 positions match TRBD1. The CDR3 is 14 amino acids. The junction had 4 bases not matched to a gene; V was cut back by 3 bases and J by 5 bases. Germline CDR1 reads SGHNT; CDR2 reads YYREEE (reference sequence). The CDR3 region has the DNA TGTGCCAGCAGCTCGGGACAGTTAAATGAAAAACTGTTTTTT. This sequence encodes CASSSGQLNEKLFF.

V is TRBV5-1 and J is TRBJ2-5, with 9 bases identical to TRBD1. V gave up 4 bases and J gave up 6 bases; unmatched junction bases: 7. Germline V gene data show CDR1 as SGHRS and CDR2 as YFSETQ. This CDR3 region has 14 residues. CDR3 in DNA: TGCGCCAGCAGCCCCAGGACAGGGGACAAGACCCAGTACTTC. Translation gives CASSPRTGDKTQYF.

In its sample, this clone was seen once. V is TRBV9 and J is TRBJ1-2; weak D call: TRBD1 (5 bases). V lost 2 bases and J lost 3, with 8 bases in between. The length of the CDR3 is 13 residues. Germline CDR1 and CDR2: SGDLS and YYNGEE. The CDR3 region has the DNA TGTGCCAGCAGCGTGGGGGGTGACTATGGCTACACCTTC. Protein product: CASSVGGDYGYTF.

This chain connects TRBV19 to TRBJ2-7, with 9 bases identical to TRBD1. The CDR3 sequence is 14 residues long. Per the germline V gene, CDR1 is LNHDA and CDR2 is SQIVND (reference sequence). V dropped 7 bases and J dropped 2; count of bases not matched to a gene: 6. CDR3 sequence (DNA): TGTGCCAGTACTCCGGGACAGGGCCCCTACGAGCAGTACTTC. It is translated as CASTPGQGPYEQYF.